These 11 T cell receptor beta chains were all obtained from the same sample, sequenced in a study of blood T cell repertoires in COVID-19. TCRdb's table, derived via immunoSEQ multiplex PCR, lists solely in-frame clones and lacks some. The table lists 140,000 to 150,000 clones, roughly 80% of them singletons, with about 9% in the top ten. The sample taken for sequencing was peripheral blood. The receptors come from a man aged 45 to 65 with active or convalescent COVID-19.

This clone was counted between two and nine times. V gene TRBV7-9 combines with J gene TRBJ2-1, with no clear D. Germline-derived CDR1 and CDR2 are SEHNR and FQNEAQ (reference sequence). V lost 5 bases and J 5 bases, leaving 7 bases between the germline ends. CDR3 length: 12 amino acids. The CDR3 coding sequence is TGTGCCAGCAGCCCGAACAACAATGAGCAGTTCTTC. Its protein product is CASSPNNNEQFF.

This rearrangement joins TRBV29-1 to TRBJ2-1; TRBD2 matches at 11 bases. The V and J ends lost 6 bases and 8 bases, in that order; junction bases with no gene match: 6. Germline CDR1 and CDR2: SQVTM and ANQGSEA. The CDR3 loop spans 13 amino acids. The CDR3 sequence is CSVEPGLADEQFF. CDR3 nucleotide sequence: TGCAGCGTAGAACCGGGACTAGCGGATGAGCAGTTCTTC.

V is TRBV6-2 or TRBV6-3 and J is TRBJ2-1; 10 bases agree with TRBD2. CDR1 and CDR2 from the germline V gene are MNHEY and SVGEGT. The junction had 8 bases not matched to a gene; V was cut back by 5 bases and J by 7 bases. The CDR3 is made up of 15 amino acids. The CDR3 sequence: CASSKAGGPGNEQFF. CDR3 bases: TGTGCCAGCAGTAAAGCGGGAGGGCCGGGTAATGAGCAGTTCTTC.

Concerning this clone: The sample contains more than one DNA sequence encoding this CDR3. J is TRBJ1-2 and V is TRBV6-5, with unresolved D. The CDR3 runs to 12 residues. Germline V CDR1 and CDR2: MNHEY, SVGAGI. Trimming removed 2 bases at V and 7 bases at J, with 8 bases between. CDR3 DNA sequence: TGTGCCAGCAGTTACGGCGGGAGTGGCTACACCTTC. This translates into CASSYGGSGYTF.

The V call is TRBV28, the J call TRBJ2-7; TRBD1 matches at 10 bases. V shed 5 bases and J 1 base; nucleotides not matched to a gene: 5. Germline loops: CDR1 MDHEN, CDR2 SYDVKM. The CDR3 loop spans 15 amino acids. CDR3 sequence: CASSQPGQGSYEQYF. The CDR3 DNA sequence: TGTGCCAGCAGTCAACCGGGACAGGGGTCCTACGAGCAGTACTTC. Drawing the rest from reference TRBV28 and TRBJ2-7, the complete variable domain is DVKVTQSSRYLVKRTGEKVFLECVQDMDHENMFWYRQDPGLGLRLIYFSYDVKMKEKGDIPEGYSVSREKKERFSLILESASTNQTSMYLCASSQPGQGSYEQYFGPGTRLTVT.

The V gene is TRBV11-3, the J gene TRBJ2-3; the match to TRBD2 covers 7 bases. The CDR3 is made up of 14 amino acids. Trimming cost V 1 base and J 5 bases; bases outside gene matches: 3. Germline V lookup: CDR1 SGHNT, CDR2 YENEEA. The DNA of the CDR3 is TGTGCCAGCAGCTTAGGAGCGGGACTAGATACGCAGTATTTT. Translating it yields CASSLGAGLDTQYF.

CDR3 in amino acids: CASSVGLAPAEQYF. The CDR3 nucleotides are TGTGCCAGCAGCGTAGGACTAGCCCCAGCGGAGCAGTACTTC. The chain has TRBV9 and TRBJ2-7; 7 nucleotides match TRBD2. After removal of 0 bases from V and 7 bases from J, the junction contained 7 bases not matched to a gene. Looked up from germline, CDR1 is SGDLS and CDR2 is YYNGEE. The CDR3 contains 14 residues.

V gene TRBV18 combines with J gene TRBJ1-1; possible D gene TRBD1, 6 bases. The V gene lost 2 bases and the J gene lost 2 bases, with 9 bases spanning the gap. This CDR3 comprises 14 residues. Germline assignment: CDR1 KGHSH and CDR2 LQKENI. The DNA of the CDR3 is TGTGCCAGCTCACCAACAGGGACCAACACTGAAGCTTTCTTT. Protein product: CASSPTGTNTEAFF.

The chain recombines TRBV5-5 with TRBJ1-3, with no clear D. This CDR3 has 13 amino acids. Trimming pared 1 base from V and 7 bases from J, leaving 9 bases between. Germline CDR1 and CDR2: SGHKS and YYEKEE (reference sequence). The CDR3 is CASSLMGENTIYF. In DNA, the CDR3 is TGTGCCAGCAGCTTGATGGGCGAGAACACCATATATTTT.

Here the CDR3 DNA reads TGTGCCAGTAGTATTATTTGGTATTCCTACTACGAGCAGTACTTC. This encodes CASSIIWYSYYEQYF. The chain employs TRBV19 and TRBJ2-7; D not resolved. The germline CDR1 and CDR2 sequences are LNHDA and SQIVND (reference sequence). The CDR3 has 15 amino acids. Trimming shortened V by 3 bases and J by 3 bases, and 15 bases separated the two germline ends.

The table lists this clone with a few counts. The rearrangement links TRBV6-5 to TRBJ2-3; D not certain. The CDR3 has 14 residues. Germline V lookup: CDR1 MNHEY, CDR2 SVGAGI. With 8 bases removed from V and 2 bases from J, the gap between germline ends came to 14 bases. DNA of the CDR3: TGTGCCAGCTTCTTGGCTTATCACACAGATACGCAGTATTTT. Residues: CASFLAYHTDTQYF.